There are a few counts of the clone carrying this T cell receptor beta chain. The sample originates from a study of T cell changes during pregnancy in multiple sclerosis. Repertoires were generated with immunoSEQ multiplex PCR, while TCRdb's copy carries only in-frame clones and drops some. The data hold 40,000 to 55,000 clones, with around 94% observed a single time. V shed 3 bases and J shed 1 base, with 12 bases lying between them. CDR1 LNHDA and CDR2 SQIVND come from the germline V gene (reference sequence). The CDR3 length is 15 residues. Sequencing was done on a sample of peripheral blood. This chain uses TRBV19 with TRBJ1-2; D is perhaps TRBD1 (5 bases). The clonotype was recovered from a female donor with multiple sclerosis, enrolled in a pregnancy study. The chain's CDR3 is CASSIQQAGNYGYTF. As DNA, the CDR3 is TGTGCCAGTAGTATTCAACAGGCCGGTAACTATGGCTACACCTTC.